This T cell receptor (beta chain) stems from a study of T cells after posttransplantation cyclophosphamide. Comments on this clone: The antigen remains undetermined.

The ends lost 0 bases at V and 1 base at J; junction bases unmatched: 3. Germline CDR1 SGDLS, CDR2 YYNGEE. CDR3 length: 16 amino acids. Cyclophosphamide on days +3 and +4 followed busulfan-fludarabine conditioning and a marrow graft. Findings and limits, study-wide: Blood and skin or GI T cell repertoires showed limited TRB overlap.

TCRdb keeps only in-frame clones here, not all; method: immunoSEQ multiplex PCR. Of approximately 20,000 clones in the sample, around 90% were seen once. The receptor's source is a female patient aged 40-50 years who received an allogeneic stem cell transplant from a related donor, was CMV-positive, and had no GVHD. Part of the T cells may come from the graft donor. The V call is TRBV9, the J call TRBJ2-2; 7 bases match TRBD2. The specimen comprised PBMCs, sampled after allogeneic stem cell transplant with posttransplant cyclophosphamide. The CDR3 DNA reads TGTGCCAGCAGCGTAGAGCGGGAACAGAACACCGGGGAGCTGTTTTTT. It yields the protein CASSVEREQNTGELFF.